This entry concerns a single TCR beta chain. This clone was observed once. It has no known antigen specificity. No clone much larger than this one lies a single base away; base qualities are absent. The donors were healthy, HIV-negative adults with no recently reported acute infections or vaccinations. Only Caucasian adults living in Nashville, Tennessee, USA were represented among the donors. Magnetic negative selection was used to enrich CD4+ T cells, after which naive cells were positively selected on CD45RA and the negative fraction became the memory subset. Blood was collected by leukapheresis, and PBMCs were isolated by Ficoll-Histopaque density gradient centrifugation and then cryopreserved in liquid nitrogen vapor phase. Purity and quantity of every magnetically sorted T cell population were checked by analytical flow cytometry. Each sorted fraction had its genomic DNA isolated and then quantified by UV absorbance on a Nanodrop 2000c.

Trimming removed 8 bases from V and 5 bases from J, leaving 18 bases between the germline ends. The germline V gene gives CDR1 as SQVTM and CDR2 as ANQGSEA. Counted from cysteine to phenylalanine, this CDR3 has 13 amino acids. Only CDR3 DNA remains: 39 bases, in frame from the first base. Using the deep immunoSEQ assay, multiplex PCR amplified TCR CDR3 regions from genomic DNA. Extracted genomic DNA from each cell subset was spread evenly across all wells of several immunoSEQ 96-well plates, with each plate serving as a replicate. For sorted subsets, approximately 210 ng genomic DNA, equal to about 30,000 T cell genomes, was loaded into each replicate PCR. The purified libraries were quantified using a Qubit 3.0 fluorometer, sized with a Bioanalyzer 2100, and then quantified again using the KAPA Library Quantification kit. Every immunoSEQ 96-well plate was sequenced on a dedicated single-read 150-cycle Illumina NextSeq 550 flow cell. Concerning the study's data processing: Because the immunoSEQ output held only junctional sequences and lacked quality scores, the filtering could not match the filtering applied to full-length reads. To assign V/J genes and CDR3, sequences were annotated using PyIR, a Python wrapper for IgBLAST v1.9, with IMGT germline references. Reads were removed for weak V/J assignments (E-value above 1e-6), missing CDR3, stop codons, out-of-frame junctions, or ambiguous translated residues. V3J clonotypes were defined by identical inferred V gene, J gene, and CDR3 amino acid sequence. The percentage overlap between two repertoires was calculated by dividing the number of shared unique clonotypes by the size of the smaller repertoire. RTK rarefaction, the Chao1 estimator, and Recon v2.1 estimates of unobserved clonotypes were used to assess repertoire richness. Generation probabilities for all TCRbeta clonotypes obtained by the gDNA method from a few donors were computed using OLGA. This is the immuneACCESS table as TCRdb keeps it, with only in-frame sequences that have V and J called. A part of the clones is gone; compared with another copy, unresolved V genes explain less than half, and the rest is unexplained. V, J and clone size derive from that table, while D and trimming were established from the DNA sequence. The sample table contains 1.4 million or so clones; only one count was recorded for approximately 98.5% of them. In total, the top ten clones hold around 0.38% of the sample.

This entry belongs to a study of shared clonotypes between healthy human individuals (TCRdb year 2020). Regarding the study in general: The cohort comprised a couple of women and a few men aged 18 to 49 years. Blood TCR repertoires of a handful of healthy adults were deeply sequenced to estimate repertoire size and the extent of clonotype sharing between individuals. Between about 0.9 and 10 billion PBMCs per donor were obtained by leukapheresis. For each donor, CD4 naive and CD4 memory were each run on three plates, CD8 naive on two plates, and CD8 memory on one plate. Different laboratories and diverse techniques were used to prepare libraries and sequence TCR repertoires, to increase sequencing depth and limit assay-specific biases.

Findings and caveats that apply to the study as a whole: Larger estimated clonotype richness was generally found for naive subsets than for memory subsets. Compared with non-shared clonotypes, the clonotypes found in all four sorted-subset donors had higher generation probabilities. The small number of donors limited the genetic and exposure-history diversity represented. Sampling was restricted to blood, and TCR repertoires in tissues likely differ from the TCR repertoires found in blood. Incomplete sequencing was indicated by rarefaction of sorted-subset datasets, despite the large sequencing depth. Based on pairwise subsampling, the degree of clonotype sharing among donors was expected to be affected by sequencing depth. Sharing across several donors was observed for about 5% of naive CD4, under 4% of naive CD8, about 2.5% of memory CD4, and roughly 0.4% of memory CD8 clonotypes.

This clonotype was sampled from a man younger than 40 in good health. The chain joins TRBV29-1 to TRBJ2-5; the D gene is perhaps TRBD2, on 5 matching bases. The sequenced material came from naive CD4+ T cells sorted from blood. The sample's cell subset or site label, decoded: CD45RA+ positively selected. The CDR3 sequence is CSFRTPSRETQYF. The DNA reads as follows: TGCAGCTTCCGAACCCCTAGCAGGGAGACCCAGTACTTC.